This T cell receptor (beta chain) was recovered during a study of Ad26.COV2.S vaccination and SARS-CoV-2 variants. At the level of the study: Intramuscular Ad26.COV2.S at 5x10^10 or 1x10^11 viral particles.

The CDR3 has 14 amino acids. CDR1 MNHEY and CDR2 SVGEGT come from the germline V gene. Trimming shortened V by 0 bases and J by 10 bases, and 13 bases separated the two germline ends. The treatment was: some 20 received Ad26.COV2.S at low or high dose, single or two shots; about 5 received placebo; per-sample allocation not given. Day 63 after the first vaccine or placebo injection was the time point for sampling. In Boston, the donor was an adult between 18-55 years of age. Sequencing was performed with immunoSEQ multiplex PCR; in TCRdb, only in-frame clones are kept and a portion is missing. The profile shows more than 300,000 clones, roughly 80% of them singletons. Regarding the study as a whole: Following vaccination, spike-specific CD8+ and CD4+ T cell responses reportedly exhibited substantial breadth.

To note about this clone: The target antigen is unknown.

The V gene is TRBV6-2 or TRBV6-3, the J gene TRBJ2-1; the D gene is possibly TRBD1 (5 bases). The sequence derives from a person aged 18 to 59 who received the Ad26.COV2.S COVID-19 vaccine or a placebo. This material consisted of peripheral blood, taken in a trial of Ad26.COV2.S vaccine versus placebo. The CDR3 DNA is TGTGCCAGCAGTTACTCGATAACAGGCCCCGAGCAGTTCTTC. As protein: CASSYSITGPEQFF.